Sequencing of this T cell receptor (beta chain) was carried out in a study of blood T cell repertoires in COVID-19. Study information: Some COVID-19 samples were acute and others convalescent; all came from the United States, Italy and Spain. T cells, B-cell-depleted T cells, or PBMCs provided the cDNA or gDNA that served as material.

In the original analysis: Using reference gene primer amplification, nucleated cell counts were estimated. Clones were sequenced by immunoSEQ multiplex PCR, and TCRdb holds only the in-frame ones, with some missing. From that table come the V and J calls and clone size; the DNA was used to work out D and trimming. Of approximately 80,000 clones in the sample, 88% were seen once. V lost 5 bases, J lost 8 bases, and 15 bases lay in between. CDR3 length equals 14 residues. Germline V gene data show CDR1 as MNHEY and CDR2 as SVGAGI. This TCR was recovered from a human donor in a cohort sampled during active COVID-19. Sequencing was carried out using peripheral blood. The chain uses TRBV6-5 and TRBJ1-4; perhaps TRBD1 as D (6 bases). CDR3 DNA: TGTGCCAGCAGTCACGCAGGGGTAGGAGAAAAACTGTTTTTT. Protein: CASSHAGVGEKLFF.